This T cell receptor beta chain was captured by sequencing in a study of cytomegalovirus exposure and HLA in healthy donors. For this clone: The antigen is undetermined.

Study-level results: Productive status was seen about 90% or about 30% of the time for most TCR beta V segments in an earlier analysis.

J lost 12 bases, V lost 5 bases, and 14 bases had no gene match. The V gene's germline CDR1 is LGHNT and CDR2 FRNRAP. The CDR3 covers 15 residues. Use of 60 Vbeta and 13 Jbeta primers characterized the PCR. Profiled with immunoSEQ multiplex PCR; TCRdb holds only in-frame clones, not every one. This table has approximately 150,000 clones, around 82% appearing once. Material for sequencing was PBMCs. The chain links TRBV12-5 to TRBJ2-1; 9 bases map to TRBD2. The receptor was isolated from a woman in her forties or fifties in good health and CMV-seropositive. DNA of the CDR3: TGTGCTAGTGGTGTCGGGACTAGCCGTCTGGGGGGGCAGTTCTTC. Protein product: CASGVGTSRLGGQFF.